This T cell receptor beta chain was sequenced during a study of blood T cell repertoires in COVID-19. Participant age was roughly 18 to 100 years, and participants resided in fewer than 25 US areas. Each participant's cohort was designated according to participant-reported clinical history. The data were produced by immunoSEQ multiplex PCR, yet TCRdb's version contains in-frame clones alone and is incomplete. Of 150,000 to 250,000 clones listed, 80% to 85% were seen once; the top ten hold roughly 6.9%. The CDR3 is 15 amino acids. The V and J ends lost 5 bases and 10 bases, in that order; junction bases with no gene match: 11. Germline CDR1 SEHNR, CDR2 FQNEAQ (reference sequence).

The chain has TRBV7-9 and TRBJ1-6; TRBD1 agrees at 7 bases. This receptor was identified in a man aged 35-49 years who had recovered from COVID-19. The sequencing input was PBMCs or T cells enriched from blood (not recorded which). CDR3 loop: CASSLATGIGSPLHF. CDR3 coding DNA: TGTGCCAGCAGCCTTGCGACAGGGATCGGGTCACCCCTCCACTTT.